The 2 T cell receptor beta chains in this list originate from one sample, sequenced in a study of identical twins. MiXCR was run by TCRdb on the 5' RACE reads, yielding one entry per CDR3 protein. Among more than 400,000 distinct CDR3 sequences listed, 15% were seen once. The same data also went into a second study, on yellow fever vaccine responses in identical twins.

The specimen sequenced was CD4+ T cells sorted from blood. Every receptor here comes from a woman in her late teens or twenties in good health.

This clonotype appeared a few times. The V and J genes are TRBV7-3 and TRBJ2-2; a possible D gene is TRBD1 (6 bases). The germline V gene encodes CDR1 SGHTA and CDR2 FQGTGA. Trimming took off 3 bases at V and 1 base at J, with 6 bases between the two ends. The CDR3 is 14 residues long. Here the CDR3 reads CASSLDRNTGELFF. CDR3 nucleotide sequence: TGTGCCAGCAGCTTGGACAGGAACACCGGGGAGCTGTTTTTT.

The V gene is TRBV14, the J gene TRBJ2-1; D is ambiguous. V shed 2 bases and J shed 4 bases, with 15 bases lying between them. CDR3 size: 16 residues. Per germline, CDR1 SGHDN and CDR2 FVKESK. The CDR3 here is CASSQLYSTLYNEQFF. The CDR3 bases are TGTGCCAGCAGCCAATTGTACAGTACACTTTACAATGAGCAGTTCTTC.